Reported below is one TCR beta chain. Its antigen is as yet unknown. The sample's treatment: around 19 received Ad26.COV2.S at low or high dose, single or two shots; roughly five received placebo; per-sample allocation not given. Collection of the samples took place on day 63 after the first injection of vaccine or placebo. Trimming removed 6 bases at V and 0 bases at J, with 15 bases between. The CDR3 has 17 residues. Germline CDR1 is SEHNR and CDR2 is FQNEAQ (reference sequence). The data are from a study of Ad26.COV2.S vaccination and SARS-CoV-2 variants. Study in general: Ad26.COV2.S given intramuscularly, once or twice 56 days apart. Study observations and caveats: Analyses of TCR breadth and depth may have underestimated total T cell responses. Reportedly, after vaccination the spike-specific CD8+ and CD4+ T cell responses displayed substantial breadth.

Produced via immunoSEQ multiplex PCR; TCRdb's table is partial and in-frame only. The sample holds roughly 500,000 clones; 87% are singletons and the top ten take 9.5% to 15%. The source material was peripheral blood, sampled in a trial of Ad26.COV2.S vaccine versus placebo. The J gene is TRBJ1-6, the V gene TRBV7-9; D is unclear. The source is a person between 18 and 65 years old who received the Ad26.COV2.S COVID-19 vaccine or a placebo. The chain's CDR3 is CASSSSPLSSYNSPLHF. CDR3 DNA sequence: TGTGCCAGCAGTTCCAGTCCCCTAAGCTCCTATAATTCACCCCTCCACTTT.